The 21 T cell receptor beta chains in this list originate from one sample, sequenced in a study of blood T cell repertoires in COVID-19. Profiled with immunoSEQ multiplex PCR; TCRdb holds only in-frame clones, not every one. The sample shows fewer than 85,000 clones, 70% to 80% of them seen only once. The source material was peripheral blood. These receptors were obtained from a woman in her seventies with acute or convalescent COVID-19.

V usage is TRBV4-3 and J usage is TRBJ2-1, with D perhaps TRBD2 (6 bases). Germline lookup yields CDR1 LGHNA and CDR2 YSLEER. The CDR3 runs to 15 residues. Trimming removed 2 bases from V and 6 bases from J, with 14 bases in between. In DNA form, the CDR3 reads TGCGCCAGCAGCCAAACCGCGGGAACGAGCAATGAGCAGTTCTTC. This translates into CASSQTAGTSNEQFF.

The table lists this clone with a few counts. The chain is built from TRBV7-5 and TRBJ1-2; the tabulated D call, TRBD1, remains unverified against the DNA. TRBV7-5 is described as a pseudogene. This CDR3 comprises 11 residues. The CDR3 DNA is TGTGCCTCAGGGGATAACTATGGCTACACCTTC. Translating it yields CASGDNYGYTF.

The DNA of the CDR3 is TGTGCCAGTAAAACATCCAGGGGGATGACTCAGCCCCAGCATTTT. This translates into CASKTSRGMTQPQHF. The chain has TRBV19 and TRBJ1-5; 7 bases map to TRBD1. This CDR3 is built from 15 residues. CDR1 is LNHDA, CDR2 SQIVND, per germline (reference sequence). The V and J ends lost 7 bases and 6 bases, in that order; junction bases with no gene match: 12.

This chain uses TRBV5-1 with TRBJ1-1, with D maybe TRBD1 (5 bases). V lost 2 bases to trimming and J lost 10 bases, with 15 bases between them. CDR3 length: 13 amino acids. CDR1 is SGHRS and CDR2 is YFSETQ in the germline V gene. The CDR3 region has the DNA TGCGCCAGCAGCTTTAAGGAGGCGGGGGGAGCTTTCTTT. It translates to CASSFKEAGGAFF.

This chain links TRBV7-2 with TRBJ1-2; possible D gene TRBD1, 6 bases. Germline values: CDR1 SGHTA, CDR2 FQGNSA. The CDR3 extends over 14 amino acids. The ends were cut back, 5 bases at V and 4 bases at J, with 14 bases in the middle. The CDR3 spells CASSRNQGSYGYTF. CDR3 DNA: TGTGCCAGCAGCCGGAATCAGGGGTCCTATGGCTACACCTTC.

The V call is TRBV2, the J call TRBJ2-1; D is unresolved. The CDR3 loop spans 13 amino acids. Trimming removed 5 bases at V and 7 bases at J, with 12 bases between. Germline values: CDR1 SNHLY, CDR2 FYNNEI. CDR3 loop: CASSYYIHNEQFF. DNA for the CDR3: TGTGCCAGCAGTTACTATATACATAATGAGCAGTTCTTC.

This clone turned up a few times. The genes are TRBV5-1 and TRBJ1-1, with a tentative D call TRBD1 (6 bases). Germline loops: CDR1 SGHRS, CDR2 YFSETQ. This CDR3 comprises 15 residues. With 4 bases removed from V and 0 bases from J, the gap between germline ends came to 13 bases. CDR3 nucleotides: TGCGCCAGCAGCGGCGGACAGCCCCTGAACACTGAAGCTTTCTTT. It encodes CASSGGQPLNTEAFF.

V and J are TRBV5-4 and TRBJ2-1, with D possibly TRBD2 on 7 matching bases. Trimming stripped 4 bases from V and 0 bases from J, with 17 bases between. The germline V gene has CDR1 SGHNT and CDR2 YYREEE (reference sequence). This CDR3 spans 17 amino acids. CDR3 in DNA: TGTGCCAGCAGCCGGCCTGGGGGAGGGGGCTCCTACAATGAGCAGTTCTTC. This encodes CASSRPGGGGSYNEQFF.

This chain connects TRBV12-3 or TRBV12-4 to TRBJ1-2; no definite D call. The CDR3 extends over 13 amino acids. The V end was cut by 5 bases, the J end by 2 bases, with 9 bases between. The CDR3 sequence: CASSPRENYGYTF. The CDR3 bases are TGTGCCAGCAGTCCCCGGGAAAACTATGGCTACACCTTC.

The chain carries TRBV29-1 and TRBJ1-2, with 8 bases fitting TRBD1. J was trimmed by 5 bases and V by 1 base; bases with no gene match: 12. The CDR3 is 16 residues long. From germline, CDR1 is SQVTM and CDR2 ANQGSEA. CDR3 region: CSVEGGQGATGYGYTF. The CDR3, as DNA: TGCAGCGTTGAAGGCGGGCAGGGGGCGACAGGGTATGGCTACACCTTC.

The V call is TRBV7-2, the J call TRBJ2-1; 8 bases fit TRBD2. The CDR3 is made up of 16 amino acids. J was trimmed by 5 bases and V by 3 bases; bases with no gene match: 9. Germline CDR1 and CDR2: SGHTA and FQGNSA. The CDR3, as DNA: TGTGCCAGCAGCTTCACCGGGACTAGGGCGAACAATGAGCAGTTCTTC. The encoded protein is CASSFTGTRANNEQFF.

V gene TRBV30 combines with J gene TRBJ2-1; no firm D call. Deletions cut 0 bases from V and 6 bases from J, with 6 bases between. The CDR3 covers 12 residues. Germline lookup yields CDR1 GTSNPN and CDR2 SVGIG (reference sequence). The CDR3 DNA is TGTGCCTGGAGTGTAGGAGTCAATGAGCAGTTCTTC. Translated: CAWSVGVNEQFF. The full variable domain, its missing parts supplied by reference TRBV30 and TRBJ2-1, is SQTIHQWPATLVQPVGSPLSLECTVEGTSNPNLYWYRQAAGRGLQLLFYSVGIGQISSEVPQNLSASRPQDRQFILSSKKLLLSDSGFYLCAWSVGVNEQFFGPGTRLTVL.

The chain combines TRBV6-2 or TRBV6-3 with TRBJ2-2, with D possibly matching TRBD2 (5 bases). V lost 4 bases and J 0 bases, leaving 6 bases between the germline ends. The CDR3 has 14 amino acids. Germline V lookup: CDR1 MNHEY, CDR2 SVGEGT. The CDR3 DNA reads TGTGCCAGCAGTTGGAGGCCGAACACCGGGGAGCTGTTTTTT. This gives the protein CASSWRPNTGELFF.

This clone was detected only a few times. The CDR3 DNA follows: TGTGCCAGCAGTTACTCCGCTAGCGGGACAGATACGCAGTATTTT. Translated: CASSYSASGTDTQYF. The rearrangement joins TRBV6-2 or TRBV6-3 to TRBJ2-3; 8 bases map to TRBD2. V was pared by 0 bases and J by 3 bases, with 2 bases of the junction left unmatched. The CDR3 has 15 amino acids. Germline CDR1 is MNHEY and CDR2 is SVGEGT.

V gene TRBV24-1 combines with J gene TRBJ2-1; 7 bases match TRBD1. This CDR3 spans 15 amino acids. With 4 bases clipped from V and 0 bases from J, the junction kept 2 bases outside the gene matches. CDR1 KGHDR and CDR2 SFDVKD come from the germline V gene. This CDR3 reads CATSEPGGSYNEQFF. The DNA for the CDR3 is TGTGCCACCAGTGAACCAGGGGGCTCCTACAATGAGCAGTTCTTC.

This chain joins TRBV27 and TRBJ1-1; no definite D call. V was trimmed by 5 bases and J by 1 base, leaving 11 bases between them. The CDR3 is 14 residues long. CDR1 and CDR2 (germline): MNHEY, SMNVEV (reference sequence). CDR3 coding DNA: TGTGCCAGCAGTCGCCCGGGAGGGAACACTGAAGCTTTCTTT. This translates into CASSRPGGNTEAFF.

The chain employs TRBV14 and TRBJ1-1; D ambiguous. The germline V gene encodes CDR1 SGHDN and CDR2 FVKESK. This CDR3 comprises 17 residues. Trimming took 1 base from V and 0 from J, leaving 15 bases between them. The CDR3 nucleotides read TGTGCCAGCAGCCAAGTAAGATCCGGGATGATGAACACTGAAGCTTTCTTT. Protein: CASSQVRSGMMNTEAFF.

In this sample, this clone turned up a few times. The chain links TRBV5-5 to TRBJ1-5, with D perhaps TRBD1 (5 bases). There are 14 residues in the CDR3. V dropped 0 bases and J dropped 4 bases, with 8 bases sitting between them. Germline lookup yields CDR1 SGHKS and CDR2 YYEKEE (reference sequence). CDR3 DNA: TGTGCCAGCAGCTTGGCTGGGGGGAATCAGCCCCAGCATTTT. Translating gives CASSLAGGNQPQHF.

V is TRBV9 and J is TRBJ1-1; TRBD1 aligns across 7 bases. Trimming took 4 bases from V and 7 from J; bases not matched to a gene: 7. The CDR3 is 13 amino acids. CDR1 SGDLS and CDR2 YYNGEE come from the germline V gene. In nucleotides, the CDR3 is TGTGCCAGCAGCCCCACCCCAGGGGGTGAAGCTTTCTTT. This gives the protein CASSPTPGGEAFF.

This rearrangement joins TRBV18 to TRBJ1-3, with D uncertain. Trimming shortened V by 3 bases and J by 0 bases, and 6 bases separated the two germline ends. CDR1 KGHSH and CDR2 LQKENI come from the germline V gene. This CDR3 is 14 amino acids long. This chain's CDR3 is CASSPEGSGNTIYF. CDR3 in DNA: TGTGCCAGCTCACCGGAGGGCTCTGGAAACACCATATATTTT.

The chain links TRBV10-2 to TRBJ1-5; D is undetermined. The V end lost 4 bases, the J end lost 1 base, and 11 bases lay between the germline ends. The CDR3 totals 15 residues. Germline V gene data show CDR1 as WSHSY and CDR2 as SAAADI. CDR3 region: CASSVGPSSNQPQHF. CDR3 coding DNA: TGCGCCAGCAGTGTTGGCCCCTCGAGCAATCAGCCCCAGCATTTT.